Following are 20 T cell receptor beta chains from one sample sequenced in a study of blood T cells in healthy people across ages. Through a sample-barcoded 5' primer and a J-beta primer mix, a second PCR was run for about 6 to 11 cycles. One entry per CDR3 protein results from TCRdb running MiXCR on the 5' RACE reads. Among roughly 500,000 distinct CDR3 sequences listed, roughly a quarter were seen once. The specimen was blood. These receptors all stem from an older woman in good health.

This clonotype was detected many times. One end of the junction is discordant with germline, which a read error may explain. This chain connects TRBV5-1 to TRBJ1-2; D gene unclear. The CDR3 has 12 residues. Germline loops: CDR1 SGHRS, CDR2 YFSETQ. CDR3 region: CASSLDNYGYTF. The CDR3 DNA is TGTGCCAGCAGCTTGGACAACTATGGCTACACCTTC.

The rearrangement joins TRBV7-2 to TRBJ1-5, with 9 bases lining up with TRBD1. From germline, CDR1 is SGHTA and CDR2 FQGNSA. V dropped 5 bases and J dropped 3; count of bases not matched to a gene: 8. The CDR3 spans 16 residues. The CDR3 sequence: CASSGGGTGHNQPQHF. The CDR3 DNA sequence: TGTGCCAGCAGCGGGGGGGGGACAGGGCACAATCAGCCCCAGCATTTT.

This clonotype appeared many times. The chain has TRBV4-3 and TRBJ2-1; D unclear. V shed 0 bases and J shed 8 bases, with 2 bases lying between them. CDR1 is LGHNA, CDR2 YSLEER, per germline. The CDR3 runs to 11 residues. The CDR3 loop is CASSQDHEQFF. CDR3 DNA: TGCGCCAGCAGCCAAGATCATGAGCAGTTCTTC.

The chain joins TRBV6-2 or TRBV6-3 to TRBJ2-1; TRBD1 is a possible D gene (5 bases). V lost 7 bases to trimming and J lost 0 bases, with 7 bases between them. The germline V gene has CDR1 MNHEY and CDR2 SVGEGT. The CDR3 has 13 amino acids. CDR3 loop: CASMDTSYNEQFF. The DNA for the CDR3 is TGTGCCAGCATGGACACCTCCTACAATGAGCAGTTCTTC.

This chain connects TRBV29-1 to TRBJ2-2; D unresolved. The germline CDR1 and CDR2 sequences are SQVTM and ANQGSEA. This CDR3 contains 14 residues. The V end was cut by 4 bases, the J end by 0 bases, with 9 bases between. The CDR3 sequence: CSVVPSSNTGELFF. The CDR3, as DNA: TGCAGCGTTGTCCCGAGCTCGAACACCGGGGAGCTGTTTTTT.

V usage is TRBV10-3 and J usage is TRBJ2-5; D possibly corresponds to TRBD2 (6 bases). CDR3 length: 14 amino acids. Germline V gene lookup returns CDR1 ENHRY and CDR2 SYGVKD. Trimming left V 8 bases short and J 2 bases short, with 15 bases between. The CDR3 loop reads CAIGRGLGQETQYF. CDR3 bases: TGTGCCATCGGGCGGGGCTTGGGACAAGAGACCCAGTACTTC.

The chain's CDR3 is CASSIQGARETQYF. CDR3 coding DNA: TGTGCCAGCAGCATACAGGGGGCTCGGGAGACCCAGTACTTC. The chain uses TRBV7-8 and TRBJ2-5; TRBD1 agrees at 9 bases. Looked up from germline, CDR1 is SGHVS and CDR2 is FQNEAQ. The V and J ends lost 5 bases and 5 bases, in that order; junction bases with no gene match: 6. This CDR3 comprises 14 residues.

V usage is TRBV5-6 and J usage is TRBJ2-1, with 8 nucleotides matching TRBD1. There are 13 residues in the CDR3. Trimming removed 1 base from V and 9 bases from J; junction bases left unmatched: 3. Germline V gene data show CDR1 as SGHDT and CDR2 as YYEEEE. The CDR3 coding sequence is TGTGCCAGCAGCTTGCAGGGGGCGGTTGAGCAGTTCTTC. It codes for CASSLQGAVEQFF. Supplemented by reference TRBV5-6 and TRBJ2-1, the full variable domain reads DAGVTQSPTHLIKTRGQQVTLRCSPKSGHDTVSWYQQALGQGPQFIFQYYEEEERQRGNFPDRFSGHQFPNYSSELNVNALLLGDSALYLCASSLQGAVEQFFGPGTRLTVL.

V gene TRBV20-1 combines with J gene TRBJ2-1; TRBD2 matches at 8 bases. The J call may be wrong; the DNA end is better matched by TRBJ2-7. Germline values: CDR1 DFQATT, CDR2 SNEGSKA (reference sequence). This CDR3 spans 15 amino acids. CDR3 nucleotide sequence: TGCAGTGCCCAAAAGGCGGGGGGCCTCAAGGACGAGCAGTACTTC. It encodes CSAQKAGGLKDEQYF.

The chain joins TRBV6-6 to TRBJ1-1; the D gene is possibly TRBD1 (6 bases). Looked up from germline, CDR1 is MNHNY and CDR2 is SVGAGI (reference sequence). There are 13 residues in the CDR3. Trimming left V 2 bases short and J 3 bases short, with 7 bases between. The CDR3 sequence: CASSYRGHTEAFF. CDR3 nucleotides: TGTGCCAGCAGTTACCGGGGGCACACTGAAGCTTTCTTT.

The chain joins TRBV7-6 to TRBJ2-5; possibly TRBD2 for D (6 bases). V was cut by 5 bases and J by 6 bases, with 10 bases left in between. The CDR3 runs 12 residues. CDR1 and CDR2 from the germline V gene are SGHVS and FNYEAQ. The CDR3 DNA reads TGTGCCAGCAGCCAGGCGGGGCAGACCCAGTACTTC. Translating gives CASSQAGQTQYF.

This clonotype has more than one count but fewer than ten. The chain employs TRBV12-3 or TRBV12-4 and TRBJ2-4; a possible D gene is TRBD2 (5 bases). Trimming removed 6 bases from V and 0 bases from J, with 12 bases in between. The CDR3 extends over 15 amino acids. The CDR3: CASRPHGLAKNIQYF. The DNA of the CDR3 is TGTGCCAGCAGACCGCATGGACTAGCCAAAAACATTCAGTACTTC.

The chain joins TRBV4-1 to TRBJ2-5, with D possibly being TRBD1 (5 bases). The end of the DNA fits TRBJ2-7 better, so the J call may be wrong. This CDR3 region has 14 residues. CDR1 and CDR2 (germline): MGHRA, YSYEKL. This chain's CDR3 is CASSLGQNSYEQYF. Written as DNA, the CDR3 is TGCGCCAGCAGCTTGGGGCAGAACTCCTACGAGCAGTACTTC.

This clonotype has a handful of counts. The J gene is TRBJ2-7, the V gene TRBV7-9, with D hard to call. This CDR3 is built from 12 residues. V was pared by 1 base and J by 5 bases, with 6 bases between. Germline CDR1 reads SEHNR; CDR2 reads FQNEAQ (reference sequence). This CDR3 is CASSLGTNEQYF. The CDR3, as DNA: TGTGCCAGCAGCTTAGGAACTAACGAGCAGTACTTC.

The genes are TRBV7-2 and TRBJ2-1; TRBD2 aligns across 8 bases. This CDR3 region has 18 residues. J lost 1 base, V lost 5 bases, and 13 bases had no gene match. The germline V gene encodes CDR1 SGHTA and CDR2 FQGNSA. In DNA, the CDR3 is TGTGCCAGCAGCCCCCGTTGGCGGGGGGACGGATCCTACAATGAGCAGTTCTTC. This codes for CASSPRWRGDGSYNEQFF. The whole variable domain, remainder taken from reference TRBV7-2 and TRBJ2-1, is GAGVSQSPSNKVTEKGKDVELRCDPISGHTALYWYRQSLGQGLEFLIYFQGNSAPDKSGLPSDRFSAERTGGSVSTLTIQRTQQEDSAVYLCASSPRWRGDGSYNEQFFGPGTRLTVL.

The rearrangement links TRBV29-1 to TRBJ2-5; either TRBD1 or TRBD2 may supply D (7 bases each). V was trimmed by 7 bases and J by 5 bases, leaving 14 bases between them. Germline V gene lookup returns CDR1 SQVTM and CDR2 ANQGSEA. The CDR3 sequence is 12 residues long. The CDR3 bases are TGCAGCGGTAGGGGAGGGGGCGAGACCCAGTACTTC. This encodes CSGRGGGETQYF. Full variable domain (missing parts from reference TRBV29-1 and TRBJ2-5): SAVISQKPSRDICQRGTSLTIQCQVDSQVTMMFWYRQQPGQSLTLIATANQGSEATYESGFVIDKFPISRPNLTFSTLTVSNMSPEDSSIYLCSGRGGGETQYFGPGTRLLVL.

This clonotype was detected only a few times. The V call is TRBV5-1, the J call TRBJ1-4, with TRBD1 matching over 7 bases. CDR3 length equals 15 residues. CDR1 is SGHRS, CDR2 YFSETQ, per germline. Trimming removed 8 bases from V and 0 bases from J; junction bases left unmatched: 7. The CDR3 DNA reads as TGCGCCAGTACACAGGGGCCGTCAACTAATGAAAAACTGTTTTTT. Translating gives CASTQGPSTNEKLFF. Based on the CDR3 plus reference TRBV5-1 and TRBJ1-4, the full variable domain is KAGVTQTPRYLIKTRGQQVTLSCSPISGHRSVSWYQQTPGQGLQFLFEYFSETQRNKGNFPGRFSGRQFSNSRSEMNVSTLELGDSALYLCASTQGPSTNEKLFFGSGTQLSVL.

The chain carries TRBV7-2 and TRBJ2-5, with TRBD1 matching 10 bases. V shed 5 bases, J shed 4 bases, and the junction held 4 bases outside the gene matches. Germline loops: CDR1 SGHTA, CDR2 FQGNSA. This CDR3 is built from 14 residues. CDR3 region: CASSVGQGLETQYF. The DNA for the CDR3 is TGTGCCAGCAGCGTGGGACAGGGGTTAGAGACCCAGTACTTC.

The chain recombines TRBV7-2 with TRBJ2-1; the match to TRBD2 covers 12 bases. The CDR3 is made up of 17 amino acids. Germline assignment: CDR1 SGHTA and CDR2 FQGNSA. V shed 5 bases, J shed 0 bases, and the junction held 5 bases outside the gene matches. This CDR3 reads CASSRGLAGISYNEQFF. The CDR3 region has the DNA TGTGCCAGCAGCCGAGGACTAGCGGGGATCTCCTACAATGAGCAGTTCTTC.

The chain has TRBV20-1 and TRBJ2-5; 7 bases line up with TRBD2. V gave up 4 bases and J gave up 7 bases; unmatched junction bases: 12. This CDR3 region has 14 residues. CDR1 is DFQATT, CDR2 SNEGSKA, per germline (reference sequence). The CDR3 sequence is CSAKRTSGVGTQYF. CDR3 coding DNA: TGCAGTGCTAAAAGGACTAGTGGTGTTGGGACCCAGTACTTC.